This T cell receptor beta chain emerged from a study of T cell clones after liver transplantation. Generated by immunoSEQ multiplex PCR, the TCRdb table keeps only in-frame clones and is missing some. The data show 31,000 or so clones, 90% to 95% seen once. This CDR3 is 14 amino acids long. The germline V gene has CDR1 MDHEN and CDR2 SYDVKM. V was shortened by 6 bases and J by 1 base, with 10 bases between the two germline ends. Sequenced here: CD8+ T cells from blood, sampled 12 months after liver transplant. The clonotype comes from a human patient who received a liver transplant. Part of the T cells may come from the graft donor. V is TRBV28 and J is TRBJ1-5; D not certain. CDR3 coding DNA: TGTGCCAGCAGCCTGTATGGCAGCAATCAGCCCCAGCATTTT. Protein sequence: CASSLYGSNQPQHF.